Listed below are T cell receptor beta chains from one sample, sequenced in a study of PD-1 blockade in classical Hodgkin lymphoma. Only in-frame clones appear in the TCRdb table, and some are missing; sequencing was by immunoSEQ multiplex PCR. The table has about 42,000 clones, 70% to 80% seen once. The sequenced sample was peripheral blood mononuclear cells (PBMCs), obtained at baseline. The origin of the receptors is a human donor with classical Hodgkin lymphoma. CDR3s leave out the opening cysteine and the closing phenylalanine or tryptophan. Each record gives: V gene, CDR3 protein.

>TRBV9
ASSVATGELF
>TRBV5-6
ASSFQMQINQPQH
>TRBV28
ASRSPQGVNYGYT
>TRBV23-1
ATGGLNTGELF
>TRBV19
ASRGPITNTEAF
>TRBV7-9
ASSLDSTALNTGELF
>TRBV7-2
ASSPSFRRDNSPLH
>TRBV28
ASSPARSRPLVQQY
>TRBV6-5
ASSYDSPVRAGYT
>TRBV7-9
ASSPTAGTQETQY
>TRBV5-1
ASSSGRDRSIYGYT
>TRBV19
ASKGTRVAGNTIY
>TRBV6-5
ASSTGTYEQY
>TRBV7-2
ASSFFLSLKQGGETQY
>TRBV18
ASLDTSNEKLF
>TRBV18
ASSPGTSGSPWRGDTQY
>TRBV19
ASSIRTGSDEQY
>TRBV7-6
ASSLDVRVPYT
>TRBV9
ASSVNAALAGESSTDTQY
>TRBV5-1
ASSARVVADTQY
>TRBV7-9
ASSPRDTGVGKNIQY
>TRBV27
ASSLFGGVGFSF
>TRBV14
ASSHRPGQLQETQY
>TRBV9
ASSGGGTEAF
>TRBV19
ASSIGGPSNQPQH
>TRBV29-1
SVGQGAADTQY
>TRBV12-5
ASGLVRGDYEQY
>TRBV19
ASSIDGGSSYNEQF
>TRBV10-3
AIRKTSNTDTQY
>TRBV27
ASSLRGTGNAEAF
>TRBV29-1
SVDKGARETQY
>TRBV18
ASSRMDTEAF
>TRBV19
ASSGIGGGANLEKLF
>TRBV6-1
ASSEAIGTAYGYT
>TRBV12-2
ASRSHSTLHPRYGYT
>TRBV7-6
ASSLVGRDSNQPQH
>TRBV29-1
STQGADTEAF
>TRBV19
ASGPPGVGAF
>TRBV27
ASSGAVRSSYNEQF
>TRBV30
AWSGKNEQF
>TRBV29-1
SVRQEPLRTDTQY
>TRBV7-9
ASSPPGKMNTEAF